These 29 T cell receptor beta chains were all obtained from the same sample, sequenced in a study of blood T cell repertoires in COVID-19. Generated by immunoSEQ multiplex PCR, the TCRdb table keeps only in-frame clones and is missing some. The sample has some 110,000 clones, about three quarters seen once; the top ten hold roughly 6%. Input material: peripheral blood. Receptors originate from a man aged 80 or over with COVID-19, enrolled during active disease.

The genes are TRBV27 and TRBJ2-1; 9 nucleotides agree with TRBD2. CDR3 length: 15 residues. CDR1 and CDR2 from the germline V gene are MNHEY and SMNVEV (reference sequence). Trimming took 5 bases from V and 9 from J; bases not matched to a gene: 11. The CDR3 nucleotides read TGTGCCAGCAGTCTTTCTGCGGGAGGGTTAGGTGAGCAGTTCTTC. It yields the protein CASSLSAGGLGEQFF.

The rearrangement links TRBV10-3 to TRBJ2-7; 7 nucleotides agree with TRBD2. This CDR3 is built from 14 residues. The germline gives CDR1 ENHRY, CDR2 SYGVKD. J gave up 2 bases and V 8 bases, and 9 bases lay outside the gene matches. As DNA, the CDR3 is TGTGCCATCCGAGTCGACCGGGGGGCCTACGAGCAGTACTTC. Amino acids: CAIRVDRGAYEQYF.

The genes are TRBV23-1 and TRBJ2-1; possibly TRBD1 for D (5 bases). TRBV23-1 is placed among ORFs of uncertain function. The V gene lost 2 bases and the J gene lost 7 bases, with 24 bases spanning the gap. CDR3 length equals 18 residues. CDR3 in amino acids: CASSQDVRVTLAGNEQFF. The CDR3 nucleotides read TGCGCCAGCAGTCAAGATGTCAGGGTGACCTTAGCCGGTAATGAGCAGTTCTTC.

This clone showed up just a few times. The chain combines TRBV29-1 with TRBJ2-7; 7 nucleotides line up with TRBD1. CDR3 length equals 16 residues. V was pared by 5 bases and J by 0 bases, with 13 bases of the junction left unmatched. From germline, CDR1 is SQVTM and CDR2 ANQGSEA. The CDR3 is CSVLRGMTGTSYEQYF. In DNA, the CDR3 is TGCAGCGTTCTCCGGGGTATGACAGGGACCTCCTACGAGCAGTACTTC.

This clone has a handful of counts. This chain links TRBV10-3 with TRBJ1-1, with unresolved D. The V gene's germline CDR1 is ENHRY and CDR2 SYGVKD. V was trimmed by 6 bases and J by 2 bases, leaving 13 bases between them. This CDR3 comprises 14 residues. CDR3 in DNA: TGTGCCATCAGAGGACGGGAACCCAACACTGAAGCTTTCTTT. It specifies CAIRGREPNTEAFF.

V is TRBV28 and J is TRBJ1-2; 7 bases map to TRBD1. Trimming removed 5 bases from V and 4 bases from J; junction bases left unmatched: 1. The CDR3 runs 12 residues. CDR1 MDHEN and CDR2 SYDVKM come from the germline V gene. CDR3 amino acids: CASSGDSYGYTF. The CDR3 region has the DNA TGTGCCAGCAGTGGGGACAGCTATGGCTACACCTTC.

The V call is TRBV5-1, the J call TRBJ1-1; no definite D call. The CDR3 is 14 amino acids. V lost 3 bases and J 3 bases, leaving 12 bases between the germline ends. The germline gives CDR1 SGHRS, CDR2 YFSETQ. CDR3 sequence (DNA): TGCGCCAGCAGCTACGACACCGGGGACACTGAAGCTTTCTTT. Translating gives CASSYDTGDTEAFF.

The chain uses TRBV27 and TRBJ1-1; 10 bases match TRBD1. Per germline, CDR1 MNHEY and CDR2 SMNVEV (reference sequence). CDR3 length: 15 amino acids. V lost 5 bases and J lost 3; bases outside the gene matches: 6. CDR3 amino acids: CASSPGTGAYTEAFF. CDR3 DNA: TGTGCCAGCAGTCCCGGGACAGGGGCTTACACTGAAGCTTTCTTT.

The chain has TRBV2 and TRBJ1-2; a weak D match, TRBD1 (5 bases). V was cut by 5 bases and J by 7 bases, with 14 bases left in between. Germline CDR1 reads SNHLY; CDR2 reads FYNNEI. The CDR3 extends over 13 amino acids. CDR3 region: CASSPPGGGGYTF. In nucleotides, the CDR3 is TGTGCCAGCAGTCCCCCGGGGGGGGGTGGCTACACCTTC.

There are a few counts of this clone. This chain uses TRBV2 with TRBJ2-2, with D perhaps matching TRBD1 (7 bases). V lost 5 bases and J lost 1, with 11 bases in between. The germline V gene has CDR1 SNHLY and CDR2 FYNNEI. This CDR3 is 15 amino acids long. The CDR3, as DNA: TGTGCCAGCAGTCGACAGGGAGGGAACACCGGGGAGCTGTTTTTT. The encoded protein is CASSRQGGNTGELFF.

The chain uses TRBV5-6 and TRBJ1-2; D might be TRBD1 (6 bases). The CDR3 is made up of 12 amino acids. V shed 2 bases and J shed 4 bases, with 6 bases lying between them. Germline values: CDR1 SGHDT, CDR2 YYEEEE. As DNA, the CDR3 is TGTGCCAGCAGCTTCAGGGGCTATGGCTACACCTTC. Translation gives CASSFRGYGYTF. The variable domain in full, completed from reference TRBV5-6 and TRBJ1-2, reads DAGVTQSPTHLIKTRGQQVTLRCSPKSGHDTVSWYQQALGQGPQFIFQYYEEEERQRGNFPDRFSGHQFPNYSSELNVNALLLGDSALYLCASSFRGYGYTFGSGTRLTVV.

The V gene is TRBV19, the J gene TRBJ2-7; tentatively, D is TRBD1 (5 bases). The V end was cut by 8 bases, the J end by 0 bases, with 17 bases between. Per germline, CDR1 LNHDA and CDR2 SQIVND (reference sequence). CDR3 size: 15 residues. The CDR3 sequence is CASRAIGAPSYEQYF. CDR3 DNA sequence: TGTGCCAGTCGTGCCATTGGGGCCCCCTCCTACGAGCAGTACTTC.

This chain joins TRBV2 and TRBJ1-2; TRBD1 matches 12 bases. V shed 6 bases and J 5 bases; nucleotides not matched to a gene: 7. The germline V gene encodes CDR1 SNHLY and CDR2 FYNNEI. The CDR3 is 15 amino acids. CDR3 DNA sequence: TGTGCCAGCAGCGGGACAGGGGGCTCGCTTTATGGCTACACCTTC. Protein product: CASSGTGGSLYGYTF.

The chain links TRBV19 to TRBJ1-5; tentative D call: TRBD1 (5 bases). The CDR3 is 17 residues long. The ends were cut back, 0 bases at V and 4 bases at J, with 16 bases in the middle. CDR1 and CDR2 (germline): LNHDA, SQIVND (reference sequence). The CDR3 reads CASSIDRPGRGNQPQHF. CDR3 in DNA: TGTGCCAGTAGTATAGATAGGCCAGGGCGGGGAAATCAGCCCCAGCATTTT.

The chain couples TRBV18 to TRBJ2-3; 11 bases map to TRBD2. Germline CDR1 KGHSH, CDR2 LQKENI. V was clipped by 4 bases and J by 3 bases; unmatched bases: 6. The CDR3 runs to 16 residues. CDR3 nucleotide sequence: TGTGCCAGCTCACTGTTAGCGGGAGGGCCGACAGATACGCAGTATTTT. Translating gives CASSLLAGGPTDTQYF. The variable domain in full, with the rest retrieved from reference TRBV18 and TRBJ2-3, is NAGVMQNPRHLVRRRGQEARLRCSPMKGHSHVYWYRQLPEEGLKFMVYLQKENIIDESGMPKERFSAEFPKEGPSILRIQQVVRGDSAAYFCASSLLAGGPTDTQYFGPGTRLTVL.

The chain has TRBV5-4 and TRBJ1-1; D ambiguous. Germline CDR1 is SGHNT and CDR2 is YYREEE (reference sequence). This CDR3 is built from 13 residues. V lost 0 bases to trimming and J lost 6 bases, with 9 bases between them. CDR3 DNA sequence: TGTGCCAGCAGCTTGGACAGTACAGCTGAAGCTTTCTTT. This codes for CASSLDSTAEAFF.

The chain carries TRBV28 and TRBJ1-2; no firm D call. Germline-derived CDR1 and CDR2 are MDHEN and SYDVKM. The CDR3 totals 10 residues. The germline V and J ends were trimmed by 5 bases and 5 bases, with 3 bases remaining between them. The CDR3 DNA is TGTGCCAGCAGTCAGTATGGCTACACCTTC. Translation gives CASSQYGYTF.

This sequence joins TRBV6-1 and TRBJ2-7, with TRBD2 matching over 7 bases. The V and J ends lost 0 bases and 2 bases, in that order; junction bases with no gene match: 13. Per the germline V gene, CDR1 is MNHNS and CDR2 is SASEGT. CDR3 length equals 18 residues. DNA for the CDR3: TGTGCCAGCAGTGAAGCGCTTCAGGGCGGGAGTCCCCCCTACGAGCAGTACTTC. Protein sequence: CASSEALQGGSPPYEQYF.

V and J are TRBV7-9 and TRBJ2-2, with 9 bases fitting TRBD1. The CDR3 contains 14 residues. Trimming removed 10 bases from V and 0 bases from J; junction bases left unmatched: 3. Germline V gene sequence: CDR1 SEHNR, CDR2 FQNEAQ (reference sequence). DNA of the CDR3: TGTGCCACACAGGGGGCCGCGAACACCGGGGAGCTGTTTTTT. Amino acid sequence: CATQGAANTGELFF.

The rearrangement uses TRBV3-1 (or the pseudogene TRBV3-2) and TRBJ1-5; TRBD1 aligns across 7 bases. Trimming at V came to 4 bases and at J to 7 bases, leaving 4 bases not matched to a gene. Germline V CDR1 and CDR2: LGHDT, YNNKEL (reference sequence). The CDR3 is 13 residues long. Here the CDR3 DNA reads TGTGCCAGCAGCCGGGACAGCGGCCAGCCCCAGCATTTT. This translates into CASSRDSGQPQHF.

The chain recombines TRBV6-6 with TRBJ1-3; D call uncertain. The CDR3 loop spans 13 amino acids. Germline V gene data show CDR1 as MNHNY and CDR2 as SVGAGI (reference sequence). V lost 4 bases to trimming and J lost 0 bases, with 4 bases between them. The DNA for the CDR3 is TGTGCCAGCAGTTTTAGCTCTGGAAACACCATATATTTT. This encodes CASSFSSGNTIYF.

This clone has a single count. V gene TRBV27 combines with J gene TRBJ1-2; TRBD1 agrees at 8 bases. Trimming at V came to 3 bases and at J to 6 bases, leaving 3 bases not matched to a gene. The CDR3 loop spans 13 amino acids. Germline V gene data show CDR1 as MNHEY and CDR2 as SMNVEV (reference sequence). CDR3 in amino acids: CASSFEQGDGYTF. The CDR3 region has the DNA TGTGCCAGCAGTTTTGAACAGGGGGATGGCTACACCTTC.

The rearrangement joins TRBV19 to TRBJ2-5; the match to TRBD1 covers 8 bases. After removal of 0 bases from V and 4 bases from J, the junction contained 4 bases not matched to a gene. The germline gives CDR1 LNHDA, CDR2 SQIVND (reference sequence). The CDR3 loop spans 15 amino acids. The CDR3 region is CASSIDGQGGETQYF. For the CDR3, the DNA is TGTGCCAGTAGTATAGACGGACAGGGAGGAGAGACCCAGTACTTC.

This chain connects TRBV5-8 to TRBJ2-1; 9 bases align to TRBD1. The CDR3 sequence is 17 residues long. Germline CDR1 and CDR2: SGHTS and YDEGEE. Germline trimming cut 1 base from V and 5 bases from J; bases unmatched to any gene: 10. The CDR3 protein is CASSLKFVDRGHNEQFF. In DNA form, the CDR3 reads TGTGCCAGCAGCTTGAAGTTCGTGGACAGGGGCCACAATGAGCAGTTCTTC.

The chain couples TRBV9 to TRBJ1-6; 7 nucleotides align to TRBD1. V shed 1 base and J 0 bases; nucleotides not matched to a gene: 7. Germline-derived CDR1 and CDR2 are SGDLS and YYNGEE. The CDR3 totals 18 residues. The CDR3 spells CASSVNPRDSSYNSPLHF. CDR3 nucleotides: TGTGCCAGCAGCGTAAACCCCCGGGACAGCTCCTATAATTCACCCCTCCACTTT.

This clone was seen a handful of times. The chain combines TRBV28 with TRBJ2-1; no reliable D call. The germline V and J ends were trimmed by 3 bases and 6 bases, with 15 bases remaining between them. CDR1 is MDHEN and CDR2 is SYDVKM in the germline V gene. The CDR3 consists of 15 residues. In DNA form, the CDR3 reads TGTGCCAGCAGTTTCCTTCTAGATCAGCGCAATGAGCAGTTCTTC. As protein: CASSFLLDQRNEQFF.

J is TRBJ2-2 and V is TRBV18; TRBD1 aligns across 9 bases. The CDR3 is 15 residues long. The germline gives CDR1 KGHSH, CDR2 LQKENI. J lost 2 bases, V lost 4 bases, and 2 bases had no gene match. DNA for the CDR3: TGTGCCAGCTCACGGACAGGGGATAACACCGGGGAGCTGTTTTTT. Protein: CASSRTGDNTGELFF.

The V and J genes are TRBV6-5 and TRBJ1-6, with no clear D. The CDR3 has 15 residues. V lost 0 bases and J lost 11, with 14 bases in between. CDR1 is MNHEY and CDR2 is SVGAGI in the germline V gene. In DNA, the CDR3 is TGTGCCAGCAGTTACTCGATAGACCCGGGGACACCCCTCCACTTT. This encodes CASSYSIDPGTPLHF.

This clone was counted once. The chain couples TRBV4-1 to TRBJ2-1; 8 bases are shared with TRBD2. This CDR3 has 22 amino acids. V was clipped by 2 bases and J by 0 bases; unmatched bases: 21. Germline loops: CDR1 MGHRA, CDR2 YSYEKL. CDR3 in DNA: TGCGCCAGCAGCCAACCCCCGGGACTAGATCTTGAAGCCCGGGTCTCCTACAATGAGCAGTTCTTC. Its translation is CASSQPPGLDLEARVSYNEQFF.